This T cell receptor beta chain was obtained from a study of T cell responses to AZD1222 COVID-19 vaccine. CDR3 length: 17 residues. With V trimmed by 0 bases and J by 8 bases, 12 bases remained unmatched. Germline V gene sequence: CDR1 SGHKS, CDR2 YYEKEE (reference sequence). Whole-study results and caveats: The study sampled repertoires only after the peak T cell response.

TCRdb's table, derived via immunoSEQ multiplex PCR, lists solely in-frame clones and lacks some. The sample carries 120,000 to 150,000 clones, about nine tenths recorded once. A remark on this clone: Its antigen is unknown.

The receptor was derived from an adult in good health. Sequenced here: peripheral blood, sampled on day 0 of MenACWY control vaccination. This chain connects TRBV5-5 to TRBJ1-1; 11 positions agree with TRBD1. DNA for the CDR3: TGTGCCAGCAGCTTGGTTTATGGGACAGGGGGGTTTCAGGAAGCTTTCTTT. As protein: CASSLVYGTGGFQEAFF.